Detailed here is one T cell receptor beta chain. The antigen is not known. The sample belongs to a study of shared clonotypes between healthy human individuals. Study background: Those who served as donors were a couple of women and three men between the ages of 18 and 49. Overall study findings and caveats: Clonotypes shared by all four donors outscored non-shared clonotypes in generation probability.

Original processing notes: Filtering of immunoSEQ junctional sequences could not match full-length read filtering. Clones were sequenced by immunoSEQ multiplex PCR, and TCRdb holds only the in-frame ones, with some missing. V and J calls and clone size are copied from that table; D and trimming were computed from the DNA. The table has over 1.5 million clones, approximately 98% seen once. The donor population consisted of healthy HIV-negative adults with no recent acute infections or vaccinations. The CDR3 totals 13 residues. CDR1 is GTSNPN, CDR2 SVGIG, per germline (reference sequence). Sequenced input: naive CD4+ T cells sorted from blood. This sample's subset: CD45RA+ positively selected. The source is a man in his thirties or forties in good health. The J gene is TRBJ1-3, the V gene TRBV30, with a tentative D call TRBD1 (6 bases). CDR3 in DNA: TGTGCGCGGAGGGGGGGCCAAGGAAACACCATATATTTT. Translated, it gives CARRGGQGNTIYF.